Reported below is one T cell receptor (beta chain). Its antigen is undetermined. CD45RO-negative cells were positively selected for CCR7, leaving out terminally differentiated effector memory CD45RA+ cells. In the sorted-subset replicate PCRs, around 200 ng DNA, around 32,000 T cell genomes, was used. Clones were read by immunoSEQ multiplex PCR, and TCRdb kept only the in-frame ones, dropping some. The sample includes 560,000 or so clones, around 96% of them seen just once. These data originate in a study of shared clonotypes between healthy human individuals. Study details: Participating donors consisted of two women and a few men aged 18 to 49.

V lost 7 bases to trimming and J lost 2 bases, with 12 bases between them. Germline CDR1 and CDR2: MNHEY and SMNVEV (reference sequence). The CDR3 loop spans 14 amino acids. Notes on the study in general: Memory subsets generally showed smaller estimated richness than naive subsets did.

This TCR was sampled from a woman aged 25 to 45 in good health. The source material was naive CD8+ T cells sorted from blood. V gene TRBV27 combines with J gene TRBJ2-1; D may be TRBD2 (6 bases). CDR3 region: CASTGGIPYNEQFF. The DNA of the CDR3 is TGTGCCAGCACCGGGGGTATACCCTACAATGAGCAGTTCTTC.